Following are 18 T cell receptor beta chains from one sample sequenced in a study of T cell changes during pregnancy in multiple sclerosis (dated 2019 in TCRdb). The method was the immunoSEQ multiplex PCR assay. Imported from immuneACCESS, the table was reduced by TCRdb to in-frame sequences with V and J called. These copies leave out some clones; in studies compared against another copy, an unresolved V gene accounts for under half, and the cause of the remainder is not known. This sample lists under 70,000 clones; 90% to 95% were detected once. The ten largest make up approximately 1.4% of the sample. This specimen consisted of peripheral blood, obtained after pregnancy. The source of these receptors is a female donor in good health, enrolled as a control in a pregnancy study.

The chain carries TRBV27 and TRBJ2-1, with a tentative D call TRBD2 (5 bases). Germline V CDR1 and CDR2: MNHEY, SMNVEV (reference sequence). V shed 5 bases and J shed 4 bases, with 9 bases lying between them. The CDR3 is 13 residues long. As DNA, the CDR3 is TGTGCCAGCAGTCTGGACTTATACAATGAGCAGTTCTTC. Amino acid sequence: CASSLDLYNEQFF.

In DNA form, the CDR3 reads TGTGCCACCAGCAGGATTAGCGGGGGGGTCAGTGGGTTCTTC. Its translation is CATSRISGGVSGFF. The chain is built from TRBV15 and TRBJ2-1, with 11 bases lining up with TRBD2. V lost 3 bases, J lost 15 bases, and 10 bases stayed unmatched. Germline V gives CDR1 LNHNV, CDR2 YYDKDF (reference sequence). This CDR3 contains 14 residues.

This chain joins TRBV19 and TRBJ2-3; TRBD2 aligns across 8 bases. The CDR3 has 15 amino acids. Trimming at V came to 7 bases and at J to 4 bases, leaving 10 bases not matched to a gene. The germline CDR1 and CDR2 sequences are LNHDA and SQIVND (reference sequence). The CDR3 bases are TGTGCCAGTATCGACGGGGGGGCCGACGCAGATACGCAGTATTTT. It specifies CASIDGGADADTQYF.

This chain joins TRBV2 and TRBJ2-7, with 7 nucleotides matching TRBD1. The CDR3 length is 12 residues. Trimming removed 8 bases from V and 1 base from J; junction bases left unmatched: 2. CDR1 SNHLY and CDR2 FYNNEI come from the germline V gene. CDR3 nucleotides: TGTGCCAGCGGGACAGAATCCTACGAGCAGTACTTC. Its translation is CASGTESYEQYF.

J is TRBJ2-7 and V is TRBV27; D may be TRBD1 (6 bases). Germline loops: CDR1 MNHEY, CDR2 SMNVEV (reference sequence). The CDR3 is made up of 14 amino acids. Trimming took off 6 bases at V and 3 bases at J, with 15 bases between the two ends. Here the CDR3 reads CASRSIQDSYEQYF. The CDR3 nucleotides read TGTGCCAGCAGATCGATTCAGGACAGCTACGAGCAGTACTTC.

Only one count was recorded for this clone. The chain carries TRBV5-4 and TRBJ1-4; TRBD1 agrees at 8 bases. CDR1 SGHNT and CDR2 YYREEE come from the germline V gene (reference sequence). CDR3 length equals 15 residues. V gave up 3 bases and J gave up 8 bases; unmatched junction bases: 9. CDR3 loop: CASSSTDRVGEKLFF. The DNA of the CDR3 is TGTGCCAGCAGCTCAACGGACAGGGTGGGAGAAAAACTGTTTTTT.

The chain recombines TRBV7-9 with TRBJ2-1, with 8 bases matching TRBD1. The ends lost 1 base at V and 9 bases at J; junction bases unmatched: 5. Germline CDR1 reads SEHNR; CDR2 reads FQNEAQ (reference sequence). This CDR3 is 14 amino acids long. The CDR3 sequence is CASSLGGRGLEQFF. In nucleotides, the CDR3 is TGTGCCAGCAGCTTAGGAGGCAGGGGGCTTGAGCAGTTCTTC.

The V and J genes are TRBV6-5 and TRBJ2-1, with D tentatively TRBD1 (5 bases). The CDR3 is 15 residues long. Germline V gene sequence: CDR1 MNHEY, CDR2 SVGAGI. V lost 6 bases and J lost 1, with 13 bases in between. The CDR3 DNA reads as TGTGCCAGCAGCACCAGCAGGGCATCCTACAATGAGCAGTTCTTC. Its translation: CASSTSRASYNEQFF.

The table lists this clone with a count of one. V gene TRBV4-1 combines with J gene TRBJ2-2; D gene unclear. Per the germline V gene, CDR1 is MGHRA and CDR2 is YSYEKL. The length of the CDR3 is 13 residues. Deletions cut 4 bases from V and 4 bases from J, with 7 bases between. As DNA, the CDR3 is TGCGCCAGCAGCCCGAGCGTCACCGGGGAGCTGTTTTTT. Its protein product is CASSPSVTGELFF.

The rearrangement uses TRBV30 and TRBJ1-2; TRBD1 matches 9 bases. The CDR3 has 15 residues. Germline CDR1 reads GTSNPN; CDR2 reads SVGIG (reference sequence). J gave up 0 bases and V 3 bases, and 5 bases lay outside the gene matches. CDR3 nucleotide sequence: TGTGCCTGGAGCCCCGGGACAGGGCCTAACTATGGCTACACCTTC. Translated, it gives CAWSPGTGPNYGYTF.

The chain links TRBV6-5 to TRBJ1-2, with 7 bases matching TRBD1. J lost 7 bases, V lost 2 bases, and 4 bases had no gene match. The germline gives CDR1 MNHEY, CDR2 SVGAGI. The CDR3 has 13 amino acids. The CDR3 spells CASSYGGGLGYTF. In DNA form, the CDR3 reads TGTGCCAGCAGTTACGGAGGGGGCCTTGGCTACACCTTC.

The V gene is TRBV5-5, the J gene TRBJ1-1, with a weak D call TRBD1 (5 bases). Germline lookup yields CDR1 SGHKS and CDR2 YYEKEE (reference sequence). The CDR3 is 15 amino acids. V was clipped by 0 bases and J by 6 bases, with 15 bases between them. The DNA of the CDR3 is TGTGCCAGCAGCTTGGCAGCGGGGCCGGTCGCTGAAGCTTTCTTT. It yields the protein CASSLAAGPVAEAFF.

The chain is built from TRBV9 and TRBJ2-2; the D gene is possibly TRBD1 (5 bases). The ends were cut back, 4 bases at V and 4 bases at J, with 14 bases in the middle. Germline values: CDR1 SGDLS, CDR2 YYNGEE. This CDR3 is 15 amino acids long. CDR3 region: CASSPQGAGTGELFF. The CDR3 DNA reads TGTGCCAGCAGCCCGCAAGGGGCTGGCACCGGGGAGCTGTTTTTT.

The chain uses TRBV30 and TRBJ1-3; D gene uncertain. CDR3 length: 13 residues. CDR1 is GTSNPN, CDR2 SVGIG, per germline (reference sequence). The V end was cut by 4 bases, the J end by 2 bases, with 9 bases between. The chain's CDR3 is CAWIVTAGNTIYF. The DNA for the CDR3 is TGTGCCTGGATCGTGACTGCTGGAAACACCATATATTTT.

The rearrangement links TRBV6-5 to TRBJ2-7, with TRBD1 matching over 7 bases. This CDR3 contains 14 residues. Germline V gene sequence: CDR1 MNHEY, CDR2 SVGAGI. V lost 6 bases to trimming and J lost 3 bases; unmatched junction nucleotides: 8. CDR3 region: CASRRDSAVYEQYF. CDR3 DNA: TGTGCCAGCAGGAGGGACAGCGCTGTCTACGAGCAGTACTTC.

The chain carries TRBV11-3 and TRBJ2-7, with D tentatively TRBD1 (5 bases). From germline, CDR1 is SGHNT and CDR2 YENEEA. This CDR3 region has 13 residues. Trimming shortened V by 1 base and J by 3 bases, and 7 bases separated the two germline ends. This CDR3 is CASSLGGFYEQYF. The CDR3 nucleotides read TGTGCCAGCAGCTTAGGGGGCTTCTACGAGCAGTACTTC.

This clone was observed a single time. This sequence joins TRBV7-9 and TRBJ1-2; 10 bases are a match to TRBD1. From germline, CDR1 is SEHNR and CDR2 FQNEAQ (reference sequence). The CDR3 loop spans 14 amino acids. With 5 bases clipped from V and 4 bases from J, the junction kept 4 bases outside the gene matches. Written as DNA, the CDR3 is TGTGCCAGCAGCCCTAGGACAGGGGGCTATGGCTACACCTTC. Its protein product is CASSPRTGGYGYTF.

V usage is TRBV5-4 and J usage is TRBJ1-1, with D perhaps matching TRBD1 (6 bases). Germline V gives CDR1 SGHNT, CDR2 YYREEE (reference sequence). Trimming left V 7 bases short and J 6 bases short, with 16 bases between. This CDR3 region has 13 residues. DNA for the CDR3: TGTGCCAGCTCGAGGGCAGGGGTAGCTGAAGCTTTCTTT. Translated: CASSRAGVAEAFF.